This T cell receptor beta chain was captured in a study of breast tumors, draining lymph nodes, adjacent tissues. Study-wide findings and caveats: Tumor TCR diversity was below lymph nodes but above nontumor tissue. Luminal-like breast cancer showed significantly higher tumor–nontumor repertoire similarity than basal-like.

TCRdb re-called the multiplex PCR reads through MiXCR, storing one row per CDR3 protein. The sample yields about 47,000 distinct CDR3 sequences, more than 20% seen once. This clonotype was found a few times. Its antigen is still unknown. Deletions cut 5 bases from V and 5 bases from J, with 9 bases between. Germline V gene sequence: CDR1 MGHRA, CDR2 YSYEKL. There are 13 residues in the CDR3. Material for sequencing was breast tumor tissue. The chain couples TRBV4-1 to TRBJ1-4, with D tentatively TRBD1 (5 bases). The TCR was taken from a female donor with breast cancer. Some clones in this sample may be carry-over from other donors' samples. CDR3: CASSGDPNEKLFF. Here the CDR3 DNA reads TGCGCCAGCAGCGGGGACCCCAATGAAAAACTGTTTTTT.